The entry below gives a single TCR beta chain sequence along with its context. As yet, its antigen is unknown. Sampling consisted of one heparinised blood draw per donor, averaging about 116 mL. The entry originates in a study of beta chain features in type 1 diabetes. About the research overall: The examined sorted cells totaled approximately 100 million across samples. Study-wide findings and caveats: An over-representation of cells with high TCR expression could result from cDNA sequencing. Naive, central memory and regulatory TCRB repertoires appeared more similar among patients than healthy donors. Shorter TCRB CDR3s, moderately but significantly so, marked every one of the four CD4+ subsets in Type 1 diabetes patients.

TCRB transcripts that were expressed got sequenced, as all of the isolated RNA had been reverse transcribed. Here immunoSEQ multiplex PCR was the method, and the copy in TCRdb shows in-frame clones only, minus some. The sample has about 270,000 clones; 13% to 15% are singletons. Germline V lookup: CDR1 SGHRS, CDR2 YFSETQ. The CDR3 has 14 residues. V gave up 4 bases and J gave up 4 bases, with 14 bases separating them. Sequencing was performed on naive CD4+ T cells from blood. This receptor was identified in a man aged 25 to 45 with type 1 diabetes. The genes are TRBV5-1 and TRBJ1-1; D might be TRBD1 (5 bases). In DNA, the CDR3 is TGCGCCAGCAGCCTAACAGGAGAAGGCACTGAAGCTTTCTTT. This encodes CASSLTGEGTEAFF.